This TCR beta chain originates from a study of resident and recirculating memory T cells in vitiligo. Study conclusions and caveats: Non-conserved TCRs across sites and patients suggested distinct clones per lesion.

Sequencing used immunoSEQ multiplex PCR; TCRdb keeps in-frame clones, though not all of them. The sample carries 70,000 to 85,000 clones, roughly nine tenths recorded once. As concerns this clone: What it binds is unknown.

Material for sequencing was blood. This clonotype was sampled from a male donor with vitiligo.

The CDR3 bases are TGTGCCAGCAGCACTACCCCTGGGACAGGGACGAAGGAGACCCAGTACTTC. Translating it yields CASSTTPGTGTKETQYF. The chain employs TRBV7-2 and TRBJ2-5, with 9 bases lining up with TRBD1. After removal of 5 bases from V and 5 bases from J, the junction contained 15 bases not matched to a gene. Germline values: CDR1 SGHTA, CDR2 FQGNSA. This CDR3 contains 17 residues.